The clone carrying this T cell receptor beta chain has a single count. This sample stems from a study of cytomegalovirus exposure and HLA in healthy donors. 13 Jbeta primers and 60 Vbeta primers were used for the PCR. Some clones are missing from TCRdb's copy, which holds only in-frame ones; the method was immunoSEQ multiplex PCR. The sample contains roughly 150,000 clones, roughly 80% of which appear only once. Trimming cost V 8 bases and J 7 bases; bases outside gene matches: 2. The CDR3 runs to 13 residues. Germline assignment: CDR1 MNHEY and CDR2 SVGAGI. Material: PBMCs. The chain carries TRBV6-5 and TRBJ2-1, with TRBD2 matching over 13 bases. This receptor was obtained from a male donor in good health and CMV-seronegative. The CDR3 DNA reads TGTGCCAGCGGGACTAGCGGGAAGAATGAGCAGTTCTTC. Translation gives CASGTSGKNEQFF.